This TCR beta chain was sequenced for a study of T cell clusters in autoimmune cytopenias. Study findings and constraints: TRB repertoire shifts in secondary cytopenia and chronic lymphocytic leukemia mostly reflected lymphoma, not autoimmunity.

One tube held mixed TRB-A and TRB-B primer pools for touch-down PCR. TCRdb re-called the multiplex PCR reads; every CDR3 protein appears as one record, without DNA. The clone table shows around 6,200 distinct CDR3 sequences, with the ten largest holding 38%. The CDR3 sequence is 15 residues long. CDR1 and CDR2 from the germline V gene are MNHNS and SASEGT. Worth noting for this clonotype: The antigen remains unidentified.

TRB was amplified from around 0.25 ug of peripheral blood genomic DNA per sample. These data were likewise used in another study, on T cell repertoires in aging, cancer and after chemotherapy.

The receptor's source is a human donor in good health. The V and J genes are TRBV6-1 and TRBJ2-2; the TCRdb call, TRBD2, lacks DNA for checking. The sequenced sample consisted of peripheral blood. CDR3 region: CASSELAGGTGELFF.